The T cell receptor beta chain under discussion was sequenced for a study of T cells in Graves' hyperthyroidism and ophthalmopathy. This CDR3 is built from 13 residues. V trimming: 6 bases; J trimming: 3 bases; junction bases outside the gene matches: 6. Germline assignment: CDR1 SQVTM and CDR2 ANQGSEA. Authors of the study amplified TCR beta CDR3 regions from RNA transcripts. A first-round RT-PCR of the TCR CDR3 used the HTBI primer set. A single record per CDR3 protein comes from TCRdb applying MiXCR to the multiplex PCR reads. Seen here are about 96,000 distinct CDR3 sequences, about half observed once, and the top ten hold roughly 26%. About this clonotype itself: Its target is unknown.

Findings of the study overall: Most expanded thyroid clonotypes above 0.001 also appeared in blood.

Sequences were obtained from blood. This receptor was taken from a woman between 40 and 50 years old with Graves' hyperthyroidism. The chain carries TRBV29-1 and TRBJ2-7, with 9 positions matching TRBD1. The CDR3 protein is CSVIQGAGYEQYF. The CDR3 coding sequence is TGCAGCGTCATACAGGGGGCCGGCTACGAGCAGTACTTC.